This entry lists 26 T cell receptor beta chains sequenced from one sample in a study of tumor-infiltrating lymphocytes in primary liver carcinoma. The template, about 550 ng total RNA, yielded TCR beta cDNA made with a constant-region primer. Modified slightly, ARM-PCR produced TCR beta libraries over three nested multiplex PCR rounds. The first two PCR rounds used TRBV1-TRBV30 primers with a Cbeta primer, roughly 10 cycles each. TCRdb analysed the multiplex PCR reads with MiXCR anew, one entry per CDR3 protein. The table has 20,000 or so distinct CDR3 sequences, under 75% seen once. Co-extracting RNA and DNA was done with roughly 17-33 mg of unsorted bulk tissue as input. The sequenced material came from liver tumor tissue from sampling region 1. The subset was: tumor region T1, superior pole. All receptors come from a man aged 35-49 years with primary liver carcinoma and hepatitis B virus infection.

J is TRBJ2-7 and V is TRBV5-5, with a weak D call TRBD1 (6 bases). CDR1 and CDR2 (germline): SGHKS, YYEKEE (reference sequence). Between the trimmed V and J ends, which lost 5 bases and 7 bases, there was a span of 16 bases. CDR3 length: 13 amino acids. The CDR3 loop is CASRINRGGEQYF. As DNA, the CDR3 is TGTGCCAGCAGAATTAATCGAGGGGGAGAGCAGTACTTC.

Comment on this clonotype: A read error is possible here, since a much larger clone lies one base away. The CDR3 loop is CAWLRAGGPADTQCF. The CDR3 region has the DNA TGTGCCTGGCTTCGGGCGGGAGGGCCAGCAGATACGCAGTGTTTT. The chain recombines TRBV30 with TRBJ2-3, with TRBD2 matching over 9 bases. The CDR3 runs to 15 residues. The germline V gene has CDR1 GTSNPN and CDR2 SVGIG (reference sequence). The full variable domain, with the rest looked up from reference TRBV30 and TRBJ2-3, is SQTIHQWPATLVQPVGSPLSLECTVEGTSNPNLYWYRQAAGRGLQLLFYSVGIGQISSEVPQNLSASRPQDRQFILSSKKLLLSDSGFYLCAWLRAGGPADTQCFGPGTRLTVL.

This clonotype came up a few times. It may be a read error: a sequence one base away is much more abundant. The chain's CDR3 is CTSSIGLTSYEQYF. For the CDR3, the DNA is TGCACCAGCAGCATAGGTCTAACCTCCTACGAGCAGTACTTC. The chain is built from TRBV5-1 and TRBJ2-7; D gene ambiguous. CDR1 is SGHRS, CDR2 YFSETQ, per germline. The CDR3 has 14 residues.

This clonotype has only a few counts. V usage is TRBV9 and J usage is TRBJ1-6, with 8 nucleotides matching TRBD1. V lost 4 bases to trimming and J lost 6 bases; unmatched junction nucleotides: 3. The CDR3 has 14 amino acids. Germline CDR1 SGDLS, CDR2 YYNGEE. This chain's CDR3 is CASSRQGTNSPLHF. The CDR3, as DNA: TGTGCCAGCAGCCGACAGGGGACTAATTCACCCCTCCACTTT.

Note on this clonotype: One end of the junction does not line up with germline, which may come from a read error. CDR3 nucleotide sequence: TGCGCCAGCAGTGAGGTGGGGAGCAGGGATACGCGGTATTTT. Its translation: CASSEVGSRDTRYF. The chain links TRBV10-1 to TRBJ2-3; D tentatively reads TRBD1 or TRBD2 (5 bases each). CDR1 is WNHNN, CDR2 SYGVQD, per germline (reference sequence). There are 14 residues in the CDR3.

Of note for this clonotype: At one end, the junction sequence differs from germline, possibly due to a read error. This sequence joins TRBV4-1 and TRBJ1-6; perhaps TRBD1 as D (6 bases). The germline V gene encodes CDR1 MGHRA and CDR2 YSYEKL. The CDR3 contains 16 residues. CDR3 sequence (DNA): TGCGCCAGCAGCCACCACCTACGGGGGGCGGGTTCACCCATCCACTTT. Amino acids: CASSHHLRGAGSPIHF.

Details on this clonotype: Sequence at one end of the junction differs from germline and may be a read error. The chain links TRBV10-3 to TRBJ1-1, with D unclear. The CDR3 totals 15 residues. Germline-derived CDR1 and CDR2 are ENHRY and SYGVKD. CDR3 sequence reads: CAISPRGGPVTEALF. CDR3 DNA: TGTGCCATCAGTCCCCGAGGAGGTCCGGTCACTGAAGCTCTCTTT.

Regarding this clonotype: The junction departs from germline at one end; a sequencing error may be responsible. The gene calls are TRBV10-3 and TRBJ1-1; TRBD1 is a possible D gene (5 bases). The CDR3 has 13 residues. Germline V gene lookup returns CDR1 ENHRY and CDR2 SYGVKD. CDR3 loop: CAISKSGNTEAFF. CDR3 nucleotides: TGTGCCATCAGTAAGTCAGGGAACACTGAAGCTTTCTTC.

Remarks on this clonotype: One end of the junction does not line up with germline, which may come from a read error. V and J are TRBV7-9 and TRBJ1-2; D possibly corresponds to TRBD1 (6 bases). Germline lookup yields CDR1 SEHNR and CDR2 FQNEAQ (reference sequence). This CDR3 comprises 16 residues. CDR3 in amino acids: CASSPGGWLSQYGYTF. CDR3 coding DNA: TGTGCCAGCAGCCCCGGGGGCTGGCTGTCCCAGTATGGCTACACTTTC.

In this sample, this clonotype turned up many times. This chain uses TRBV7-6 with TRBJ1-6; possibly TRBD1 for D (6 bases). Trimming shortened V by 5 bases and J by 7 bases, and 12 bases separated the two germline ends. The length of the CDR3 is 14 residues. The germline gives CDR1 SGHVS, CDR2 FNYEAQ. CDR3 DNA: TGTGCCAGCAGCCTATTTGGGGGCAATTCACCCCTCCACTTT. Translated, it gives CASSLFGGNSPLHF.

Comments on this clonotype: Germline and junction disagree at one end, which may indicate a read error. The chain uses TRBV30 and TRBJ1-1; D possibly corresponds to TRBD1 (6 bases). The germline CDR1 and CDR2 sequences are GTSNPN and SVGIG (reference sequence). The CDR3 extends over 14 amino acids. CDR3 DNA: TGTGCCTCGAGTGTACAGGGAATAACCACTGAAGCTTTCTTT. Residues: CASSVQGITTEAFF.

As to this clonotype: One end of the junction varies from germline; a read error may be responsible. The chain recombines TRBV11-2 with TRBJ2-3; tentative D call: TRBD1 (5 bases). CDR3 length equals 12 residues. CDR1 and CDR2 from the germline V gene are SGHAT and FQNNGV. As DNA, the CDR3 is TGTGCCGGCAGAGCCAGCACAGGTACGCAGTATTTT. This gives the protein CAGRASTGTQYF.

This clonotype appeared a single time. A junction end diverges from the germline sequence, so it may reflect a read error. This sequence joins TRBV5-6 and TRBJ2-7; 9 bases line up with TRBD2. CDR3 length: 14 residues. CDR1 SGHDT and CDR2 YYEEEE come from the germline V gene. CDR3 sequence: CASSHPGLAYERYF. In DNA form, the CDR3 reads TGTGCCAGCAGTCATCCGGGACTAGCTTACGAGCGGTACTTC.

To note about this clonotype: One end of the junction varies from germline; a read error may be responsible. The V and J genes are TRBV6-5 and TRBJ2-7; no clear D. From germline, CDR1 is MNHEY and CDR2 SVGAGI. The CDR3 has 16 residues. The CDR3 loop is CVSRPGRAASFYEQYF. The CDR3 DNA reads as TGTGTCAGCAGGCCCGGACGGGCAGCATCCTTTTACGAGCAGTACTTT.

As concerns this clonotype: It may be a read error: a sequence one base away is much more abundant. CDR3 loop: CASRRLGQQETHYF. The CDR3 nucleotides are TGTGCCAGCAGACGCCTTGGACAGCAAGAGACCCATTACTTC. This rearrangement joins TRBV6-6 to TRBJ2-5; maybe TRBD1 (6 bases). The CDR3 spans 14 residues. CDR1 MNHNY and CDR2 SVGAGI come from the germline V gene (reference sequence).

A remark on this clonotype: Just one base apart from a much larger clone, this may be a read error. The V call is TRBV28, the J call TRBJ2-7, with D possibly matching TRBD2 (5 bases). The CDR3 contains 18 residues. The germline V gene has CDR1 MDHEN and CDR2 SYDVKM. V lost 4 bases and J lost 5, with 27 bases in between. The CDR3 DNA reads TGTGCCAGCAGTTGGGGTCCTCCTGGAGCGGCTGACCACCACGAGCAGTACTTC. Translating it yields CASSWGPPGAADHHEQYF. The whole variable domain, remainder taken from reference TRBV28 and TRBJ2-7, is DVKVTQSSRYLVKRTGEKVFLECVQDMDHENMFWYRQDPGLGLRLIYFSYDVKMKEKGDIPEGYSVSREKKERFSLILESASTNQTSMYLCASSWGPPGAADHHEQYFGPGTRLTVT.

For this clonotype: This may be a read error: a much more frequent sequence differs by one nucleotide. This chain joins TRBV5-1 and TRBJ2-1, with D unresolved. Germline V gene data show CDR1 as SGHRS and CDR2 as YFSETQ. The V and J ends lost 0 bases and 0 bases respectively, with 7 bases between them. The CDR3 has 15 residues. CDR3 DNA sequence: TGCGCCAGCAGCTTGGACGGTTCCTCCTACAATGAGCAGTTCTTC. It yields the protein CASSLDGSSYNEQFF.

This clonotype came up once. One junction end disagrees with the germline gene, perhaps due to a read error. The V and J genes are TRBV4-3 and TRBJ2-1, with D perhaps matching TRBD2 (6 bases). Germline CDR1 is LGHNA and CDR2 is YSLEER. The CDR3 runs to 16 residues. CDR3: CASSPAGLTLNNEQFF. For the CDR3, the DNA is TGCGCTAGCAGCCCTGCAGGACTAACGCTGAACAATGAGCAGTTCTTC.

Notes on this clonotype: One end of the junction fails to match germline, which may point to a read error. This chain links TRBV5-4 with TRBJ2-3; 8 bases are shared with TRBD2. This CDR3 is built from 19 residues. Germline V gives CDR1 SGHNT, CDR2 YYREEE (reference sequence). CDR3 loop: CASTLEAGVQIGSTDMHYF. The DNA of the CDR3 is TGTGCCAGCACCTTGGAAGCGGGAGTCCAGATCGGGTCCACAGATATGCACTATTTT.

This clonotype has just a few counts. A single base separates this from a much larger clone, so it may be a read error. Here the CDR3 DNA reads TGCAGCGTTCGCACAGGTACGCAGTATTTT. Its translation: CSVRTGTQYF. The chain links TRBV29-1 to TRBJ2-3; D might be TRBD1 (5 bases). Germline CDR1 reads SQVTM; CDR2 reads ANQGSEA. The CDR3 is 10 amino acids.

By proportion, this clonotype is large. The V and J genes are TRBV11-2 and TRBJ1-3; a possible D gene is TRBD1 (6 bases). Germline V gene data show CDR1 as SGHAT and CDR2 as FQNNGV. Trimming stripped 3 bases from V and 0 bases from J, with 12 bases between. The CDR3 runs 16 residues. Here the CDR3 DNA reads TGTGCCAGCAGCTTGTCAGGGGTCAGCTCTGGAAACACCATATATTTT. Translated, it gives CASSLSGVSSGNTIYF.

CDR3 DNA sequence: TGTGCCAGCAGCTTAGATCTTAACGGCCAACTCAGAACCCTCCACTTT. Protein product: CASSLDLNGQLRTLHF. The chain couples TRBV11-2 to TRBJ1-6; D is ambiguous. Trimming took off 0 bases at V and 14 bases at J, with 20 bases between the two ends. The CDR3 sequence is 16 residues long. Germline CDR1 and CDR2: SGHAT and FQNNGV.

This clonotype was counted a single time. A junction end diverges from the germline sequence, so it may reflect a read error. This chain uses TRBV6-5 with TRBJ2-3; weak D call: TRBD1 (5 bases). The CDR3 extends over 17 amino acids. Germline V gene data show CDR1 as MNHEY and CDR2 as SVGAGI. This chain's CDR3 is CASHVQDGRKETDMQYF. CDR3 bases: TGTGCCAGCCACGTACAGGACGGTAGGAAGGAGACAGATATGCAGTATTTT.

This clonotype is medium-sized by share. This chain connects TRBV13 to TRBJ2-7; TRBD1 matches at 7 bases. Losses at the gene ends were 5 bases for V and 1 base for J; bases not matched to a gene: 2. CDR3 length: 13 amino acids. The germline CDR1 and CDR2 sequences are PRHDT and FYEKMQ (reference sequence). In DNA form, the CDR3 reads TGTGCCAGCAGCCTGGGACAGTCCTACGAGCAGTACTTC. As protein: CASSLGQSYEQYF.

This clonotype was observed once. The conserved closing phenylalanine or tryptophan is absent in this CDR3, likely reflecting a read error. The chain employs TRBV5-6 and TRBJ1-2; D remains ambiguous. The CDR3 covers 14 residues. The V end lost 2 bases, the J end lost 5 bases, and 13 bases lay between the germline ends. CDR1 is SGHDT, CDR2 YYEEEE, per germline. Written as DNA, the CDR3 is TGTGCCAGCAGCTTCTTGATGGCAGTTTATGGCTACACCCTC. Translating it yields CASSFLMAVYGYTL.

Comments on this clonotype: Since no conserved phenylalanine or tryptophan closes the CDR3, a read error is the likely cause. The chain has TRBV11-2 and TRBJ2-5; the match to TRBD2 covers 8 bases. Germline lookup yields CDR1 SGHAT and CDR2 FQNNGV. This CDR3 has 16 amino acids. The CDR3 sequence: CVGSQAPGGGKETQYL. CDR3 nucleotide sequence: TGTGTCGGCAGCCAAGCTCCTGGCGGGGGGAAAGAGACCCAGTACCTC.